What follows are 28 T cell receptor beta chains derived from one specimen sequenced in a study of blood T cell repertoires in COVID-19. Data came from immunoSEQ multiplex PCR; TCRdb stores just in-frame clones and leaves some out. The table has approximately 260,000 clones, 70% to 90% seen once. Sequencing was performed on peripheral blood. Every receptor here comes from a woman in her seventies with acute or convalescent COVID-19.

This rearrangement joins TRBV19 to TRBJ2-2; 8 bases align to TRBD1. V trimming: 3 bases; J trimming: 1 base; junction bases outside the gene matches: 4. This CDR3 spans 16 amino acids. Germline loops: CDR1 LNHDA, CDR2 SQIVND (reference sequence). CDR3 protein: CASSMRDRGNTGELFF. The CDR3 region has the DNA TGTGCCAGTAGTATGAGAGACAGGGGGAACACCGGGGAGCTGTTTTTT.

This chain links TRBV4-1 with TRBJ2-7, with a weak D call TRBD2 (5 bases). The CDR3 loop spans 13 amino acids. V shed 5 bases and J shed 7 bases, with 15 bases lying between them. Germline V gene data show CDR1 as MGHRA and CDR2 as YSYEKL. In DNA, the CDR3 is TGCGCCAGCAGCACCTACACAACGGGGGAGCAGTACTTC. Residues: CASSTYTTGEQYF.

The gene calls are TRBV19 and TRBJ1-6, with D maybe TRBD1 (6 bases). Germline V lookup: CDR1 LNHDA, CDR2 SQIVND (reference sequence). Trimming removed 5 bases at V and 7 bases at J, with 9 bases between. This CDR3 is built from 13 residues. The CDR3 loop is CASSRTANSPLHF. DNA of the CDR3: TGTGCCAGTAGTCGGACAGCGAATTCACCCCTCCACTTT.

CDR3 sequence (DNA): TGTGCCTGGACCAGGGGGCTATCGGATACGCAGTATTTT. Protein sequence: CAWTRGLSDTQYF. This rearrangement joins TRBV30 to TRBJ2-3, with 8 bases identical to TRBD1. V gave up 4 bases and J gave up 6 bases; unmatched junction bases: 6. The CDR3 contains 13 residues. Germline CDR1 reads GTSNPN; CDR2 reads SVGIG (reference sequence).

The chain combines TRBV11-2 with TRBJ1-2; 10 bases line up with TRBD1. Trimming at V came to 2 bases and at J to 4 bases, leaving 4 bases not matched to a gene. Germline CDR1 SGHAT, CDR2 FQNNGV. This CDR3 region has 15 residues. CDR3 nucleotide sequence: TGTGCCAGCAGCTTACTCCGGGACAGGGGCTATGGCTACACCTTC. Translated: CASSLLRDRGYGYTF.

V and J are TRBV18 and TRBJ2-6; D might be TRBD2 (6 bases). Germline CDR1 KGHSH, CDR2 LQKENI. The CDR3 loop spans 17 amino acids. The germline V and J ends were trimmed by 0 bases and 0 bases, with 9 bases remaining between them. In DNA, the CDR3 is TGTGCCAGCTCACCACCGGTGGGAGGCTCTGGGGCCAACGTCCTGACTTTC. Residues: CASSPPVGGSGANVLTF.

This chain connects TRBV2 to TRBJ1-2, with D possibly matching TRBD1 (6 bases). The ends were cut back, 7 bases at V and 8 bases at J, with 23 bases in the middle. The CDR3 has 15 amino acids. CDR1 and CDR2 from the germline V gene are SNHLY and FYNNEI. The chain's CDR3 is CASTATGPSIEGYTF. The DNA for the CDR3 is TGTGCCAGCACCGCGACAGGCCCATCCATCGAGGGCTACACCTTC.

The CDR3 nucleotides read TGTGCCACTGGGACGGGGGCCGGGGAGCTGTTTTTT. It yields the protein CATGTGAGELFF. The rearrangement uses TRBV6-5 and TRBJ2-2; tentative D call: TRBD2 (6 bases). Germline values: CDR1 MNHEY, CDR2 SVGAGI. V gave up 10 bases and J gave up 6 bases, with 12 bases separating them. The CDR3 is 12 residues long.

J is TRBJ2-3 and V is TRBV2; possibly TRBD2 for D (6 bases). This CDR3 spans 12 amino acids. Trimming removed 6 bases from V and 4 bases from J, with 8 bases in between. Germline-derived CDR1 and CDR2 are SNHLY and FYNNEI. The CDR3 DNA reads TGTGCCAGCAGGGGGACTTCAGATACGCAGTATTTT. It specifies CASRGTSDTQYF.

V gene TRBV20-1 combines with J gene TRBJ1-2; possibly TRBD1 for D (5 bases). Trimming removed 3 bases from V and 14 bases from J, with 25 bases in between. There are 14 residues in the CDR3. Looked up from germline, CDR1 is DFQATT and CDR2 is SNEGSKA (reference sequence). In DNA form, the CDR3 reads TGCAGTGCTAGTAGGGGCATAGGTAGGACATCCCCGACCTTC. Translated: CSASRGIGRTSPTF.

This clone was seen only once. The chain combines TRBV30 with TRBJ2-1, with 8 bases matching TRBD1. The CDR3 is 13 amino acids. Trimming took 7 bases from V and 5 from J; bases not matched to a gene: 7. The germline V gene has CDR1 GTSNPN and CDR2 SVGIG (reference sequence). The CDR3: CALTDREHNEQFF. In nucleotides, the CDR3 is TGTGCCTTGACGGACAGGGAACACAATGAGCAGTTCTTC.

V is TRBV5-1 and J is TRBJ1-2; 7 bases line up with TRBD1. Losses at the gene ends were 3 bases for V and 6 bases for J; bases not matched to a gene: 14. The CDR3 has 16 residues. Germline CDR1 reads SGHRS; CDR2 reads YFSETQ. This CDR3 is CASSYTGASSSHGYTF. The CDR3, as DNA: TGCGCCAGCAGCTACACAGGGGCCTCAAGCTCCCATGGCTACACCTTC. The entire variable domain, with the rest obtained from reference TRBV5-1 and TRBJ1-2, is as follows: KAGVTQTPRYLIKTRGQQVTLSCSPISGHRSVSWYQQTPGQGLQFLFEYFSETQRNKGNFPGRFSGRQFSNSRSEMNVSTLELGDSALYLCASSYTGASSSHGYTFGSGTRLTVV.

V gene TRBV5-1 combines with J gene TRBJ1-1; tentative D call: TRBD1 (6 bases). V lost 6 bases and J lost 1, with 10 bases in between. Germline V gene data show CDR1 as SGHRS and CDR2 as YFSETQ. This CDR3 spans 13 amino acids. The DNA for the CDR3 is TGCGCCAGCAACAGGGACGGGAACACTGAAGCTTTCTTT. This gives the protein CASNRDGNTEAFF.

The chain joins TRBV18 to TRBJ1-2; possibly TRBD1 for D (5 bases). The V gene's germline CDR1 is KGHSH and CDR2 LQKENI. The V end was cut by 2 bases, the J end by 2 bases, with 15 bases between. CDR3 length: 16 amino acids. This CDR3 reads CASSPLTRVRNYGYTF. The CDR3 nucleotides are TGTGCCAGCTCACCATTGACCAGGGTACGGAACTATGGCTACACCTTC.

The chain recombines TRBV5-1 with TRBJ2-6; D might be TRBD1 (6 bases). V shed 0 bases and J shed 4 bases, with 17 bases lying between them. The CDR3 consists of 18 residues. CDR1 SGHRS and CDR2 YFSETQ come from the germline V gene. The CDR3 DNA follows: TGCGCCAGCAGCTTGGCACAGGGTCACGCCGGGGGGGCCAACGTCCTGACTTTC. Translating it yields CASSLAQGHAGGANVLTF.

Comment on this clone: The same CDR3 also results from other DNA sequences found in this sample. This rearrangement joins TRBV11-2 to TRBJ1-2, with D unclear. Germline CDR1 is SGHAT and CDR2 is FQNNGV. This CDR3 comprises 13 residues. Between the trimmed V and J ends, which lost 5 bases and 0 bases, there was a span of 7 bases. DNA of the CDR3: TGTGCCAGCAGCCCCGACTCTAACTATGGCTACACCTTC. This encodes CASSPDSNYGYTF. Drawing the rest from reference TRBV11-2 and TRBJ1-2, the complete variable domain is EAGVAQSPRYKIIEKRQSVAFWCNPISGHATLYWYQQILGQGPKLLIQFQNNGVVDDSQLPKDRFSAERLKGVDSTLKIQPAKLEDSAVYLCASSPDSNYGYTFGSGTRLTVV.

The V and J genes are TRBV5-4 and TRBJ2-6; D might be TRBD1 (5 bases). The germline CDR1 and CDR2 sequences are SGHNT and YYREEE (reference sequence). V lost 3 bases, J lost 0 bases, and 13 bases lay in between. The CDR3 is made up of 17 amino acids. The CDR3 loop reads CASSSPKGPSGANVLTF. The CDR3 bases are TGTGCCAGCAGCTCCCCCAAGGGGCCCTCTGGGGCCAACGTCCTGACTTTC. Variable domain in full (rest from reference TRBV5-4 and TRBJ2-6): ETGVTQSPTHLIKTRGQQVTLRCSSQSGHNTVSWYQQALGQGPQFIFQYYREEENGRGNFPPRFSGLQFPNYSSELNVNALELDDSALYLCASSSPKGPSGANVLTFGAGSRLTVL.

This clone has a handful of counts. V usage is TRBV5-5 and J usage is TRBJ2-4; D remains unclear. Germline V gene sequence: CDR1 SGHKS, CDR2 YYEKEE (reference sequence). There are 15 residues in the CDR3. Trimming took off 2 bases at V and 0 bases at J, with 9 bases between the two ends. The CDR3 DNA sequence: TGTGCCAGCAGCTTAACTGGAGTAGCCAAAAACATTCAGTACTTC. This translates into CASSLTGVAKNIQYF.

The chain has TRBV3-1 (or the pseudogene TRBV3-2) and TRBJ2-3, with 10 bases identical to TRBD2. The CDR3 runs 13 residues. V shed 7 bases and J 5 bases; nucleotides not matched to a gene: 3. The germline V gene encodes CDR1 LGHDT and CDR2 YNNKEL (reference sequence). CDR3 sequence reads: CASTRLAGDTQYF. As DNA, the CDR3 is TGTGCCAGCACCAGACTAGCGGGAGATACGCAGTATTTT.

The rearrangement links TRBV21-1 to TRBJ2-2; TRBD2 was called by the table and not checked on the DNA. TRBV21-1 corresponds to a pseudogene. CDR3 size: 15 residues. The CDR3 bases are TGTGCCAGCAGCGGGGCGGAGCGGGGGGCAGGGGAGCTGTTTTTT. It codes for CASSGAERGAGELFF.

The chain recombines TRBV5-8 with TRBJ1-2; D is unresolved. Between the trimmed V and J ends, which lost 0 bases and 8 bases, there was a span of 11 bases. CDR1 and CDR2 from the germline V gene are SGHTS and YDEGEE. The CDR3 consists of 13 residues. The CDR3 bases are TGTGCCAGCAGCTTGGCGATGGGCTTGGGCTACACCTTC. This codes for CASSLAMGLGYTF.

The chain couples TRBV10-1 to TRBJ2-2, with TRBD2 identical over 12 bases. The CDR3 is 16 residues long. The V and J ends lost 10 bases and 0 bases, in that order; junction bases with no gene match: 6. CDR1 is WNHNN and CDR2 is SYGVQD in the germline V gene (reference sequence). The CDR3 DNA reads TGCGCCACCGGGACTAGCGGGCCCTCGAACACCGGGGAGCTGTTTTTT. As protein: CATGTSGPSNTGELFF.

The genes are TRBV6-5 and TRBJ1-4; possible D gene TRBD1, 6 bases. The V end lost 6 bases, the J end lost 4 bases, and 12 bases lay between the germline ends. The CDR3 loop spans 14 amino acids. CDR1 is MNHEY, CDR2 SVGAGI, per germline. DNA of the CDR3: TGTGCCAGCAGCCGGACAGCGCTTAATGAAAAACTGTTTTTT. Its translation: CASSRTALNEKLFF.

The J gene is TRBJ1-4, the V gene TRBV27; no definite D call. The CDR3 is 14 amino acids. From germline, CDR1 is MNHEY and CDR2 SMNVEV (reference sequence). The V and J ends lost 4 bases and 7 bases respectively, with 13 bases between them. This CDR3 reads CASSSPGLREKLFF. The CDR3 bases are TGTGCCAGCAGTTCCCCGGGATTACGTGAAAAACTGTTTTTT. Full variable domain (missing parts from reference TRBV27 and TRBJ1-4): EAQVTQNPRYLITVTGKKLTVTCSQNMNHEYMSWYRQDPGLGLRQIYYSMNVEVTDKGDVPEGYKVSRKEKRNFPLILESPSPNQTSLYFCASSSPGLREKLFFGSGTQLSVL.

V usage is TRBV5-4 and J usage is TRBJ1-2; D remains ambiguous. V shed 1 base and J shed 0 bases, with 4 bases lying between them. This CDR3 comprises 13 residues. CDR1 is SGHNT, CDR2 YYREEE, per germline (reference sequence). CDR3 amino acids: CASSLTANYGYTF. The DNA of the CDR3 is TGTGCCAGCAGCTTGACAGCTAACTATGGCTACACCTTC.

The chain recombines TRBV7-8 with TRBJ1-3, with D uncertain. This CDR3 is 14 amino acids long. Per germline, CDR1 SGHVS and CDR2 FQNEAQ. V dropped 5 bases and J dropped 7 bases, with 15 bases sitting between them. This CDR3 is CASSLDGRGNTIYF. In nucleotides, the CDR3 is TGTGCCAGCAGCCTGGACGGGCGAGGGAACACCATATATTTT. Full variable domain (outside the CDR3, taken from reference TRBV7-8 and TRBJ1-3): GAGVSQSPRYKVAKRGQDVALRCDPISGHVSLFWYQQALGQGPEFLTYFQNEAQLDKSGLPSDRFFAERPEGSVSTLKIQRTQQEDSAVYLCASSLDGRGNTIYFGEGSWLTVV.

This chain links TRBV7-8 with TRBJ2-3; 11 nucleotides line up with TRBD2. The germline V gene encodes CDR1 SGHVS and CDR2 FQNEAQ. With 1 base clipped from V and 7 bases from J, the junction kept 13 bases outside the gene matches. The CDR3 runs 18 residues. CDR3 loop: CASSLVQLAGVGGNTQYF. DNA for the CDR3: TGTGCCAGCAGCTTAGTCCAACTAGCGGGGGTGGGGGGGAATACGCAGTATTTT.

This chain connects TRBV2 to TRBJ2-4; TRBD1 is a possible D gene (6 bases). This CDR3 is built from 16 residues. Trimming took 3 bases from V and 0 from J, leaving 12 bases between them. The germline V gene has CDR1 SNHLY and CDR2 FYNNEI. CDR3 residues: CASSDLQGLAKNIQYF. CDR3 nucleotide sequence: TGTGCCAGCAGTGACTTACAGGGTCTAGCCAAAAACATTCAGTACTTC.